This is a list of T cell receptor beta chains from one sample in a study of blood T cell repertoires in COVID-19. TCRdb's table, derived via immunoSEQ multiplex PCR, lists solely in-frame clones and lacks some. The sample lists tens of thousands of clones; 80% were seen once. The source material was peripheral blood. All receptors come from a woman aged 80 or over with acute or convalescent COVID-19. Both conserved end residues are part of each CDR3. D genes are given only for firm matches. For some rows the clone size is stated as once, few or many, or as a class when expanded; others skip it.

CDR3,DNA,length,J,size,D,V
CASSFVTSGSGNEQFF,TGCGCCAGCAGCTTTGTAACTAGCGGGAGTGGGAATGAGCAGTTCTTC,16,TRBJ2-1,.,TRBD2,TRBV5-1
CAWNGQEGNTIYF,TGTGCCTGGAATGGACAGGAAGGAAACACCATATATTTT,13,TRBJ1-3,.,TRBD1,TRBV30
CASSPQGKAQPQHF,TGTGCCAGCAGTCCACAGGGGAAAGCTCAGCCCCAGCATTTT,14,TRBJ1-5,.,TRBD1,TRBV28
CASRLALGYTF,TGTGCAAGTCGCTTAGCCCTGGGCTACACCTTC,11,TRBJ1-2,.,.,TRBV12-2
CASSLTGQGLYEQYF,TGTGCCAGCAGCTTGACGGGACAGGGGCTCTACGAGCAGTACTTC,15,TRBJ2-7,.,TRBD1,TRBV11-2
CASSQDLAGERYEQYF,TGCGCCAGCAGCCAAGACCTAGCGGGAGAAAGGTACGAGCAGTACTTC,16,TRBJ2-7,once,TRBD2,TRBV4-1
CASSPMSDTEAFF,TGTGCCAGCTCACCAATGAGTGACACTGAAGCTTTCTTT,13,TRBJ1-1,.,.,TRBV18
CASSTDRVNTEAFF,TGTGCCAGTAGTACCGACAGGGTGAACACTGAAGCTTTCTTT,14,TRBJ1-1,.,TRBD1,TRBV19
CSASGGNTEAFF,TGCAGTGCTAGTGGAGGGAACACTGAAGCTTTCTTT,12,TRBJ1-1,few,.,TRBV20-1
CASTPLTGGRSYGYTF,TGCGCCAGCACCCCACTTACGGGGGGGCGAAGCTATGGCTACACCTTC,16,TRBJ1-2,once,.,TRBV5-1
CASSAGRLDGYTF,TGTGCCAGCAGTGCCGGCAGACTTGATGGCTACACCTTC,13,TRBJ1-2,.,.,TRBV14
CASSQDTRAEQYF,TGTGCCAGCAGCCAAGATACCAGGGCCGAGCAGTACTTC,13,TRBJ2-7,.,.,TRBV14
CATSDPGEPYNEQFF,TGTGCCACCAGTGACCCCGGGGAGCCATACAATGAGCAGTTCTTC,15,TRBJ2-1,.,.,TRBV24-1
CASSLGTVNTEAFF,TGTGCCAGCAGCCTAGGGACAGTCAACACTGAAGCTTTCTTT,14,TRBJ1-1,.,TRBD1,TRBV3-1/TRBV3-2
CASRLALQGGYTF,TGTGCAAGTCGCTTAGCCTTACAGGGGGGCTACACCTTC,13,TRBJ1-2,.,.,TRBV12-2